Sequencing of this TCR beta chain was carried out in a study of blood T cell repertoires in COVID-19. Study-wide background: The study drew acute and convalescent COVID-19 samples from the United States, Italy and Spain. T cells, B-cell-depleted T cells, or PBMCs supplied cDNA or gDNA.

Those enrolled, adults aged roughly 18 to 89 years, came from 20 to 25 US areas. Cohort assignment relied on participant-reported clinical history. The length of the CDR3 is 15 residues. Germline CDR1 LNHDA, CDR2 SQIVND (reference sequence). Between the trimmed V and J ends, which lost 5 bases and 2 bases, there was a span of 15 bases. Measured with immunoSEQ multiplex PCR; TCRdb has only the in-frame clones, and not every one. Among more than 250,000 clones listed, approximately 84% were seen once. The source material was PBMCs or T cells enriched from blood (not recorded which). The rearrangement joins TRBV19 to TRBJ1-2; tentatively, D is TRBD1 (6 bases). This TCR was sampled from a woman in her late teens or twenties who had recovered from COVID-19. The CDR3 nucleotides are TGTGCCAGTAGTCCCGGGGGGGCCACCAACTATGGCTACACCTTC. Its protein is CASSPGGATNYGYTF.